The source of this T cell receptor beta chain is a study of response to subunit inactivated influenza vaccine. TCRdb passed the RT-PCR reads through MiXCR, listing each CDR3 protein once. This table has about 570,000 distinct CDR3 sequences, approximately 10% appearing once. Whole-study results and caveats: After each seasonal influenza vaccination, few new T cells are recruited, the authors suggested.

This clonotype was seen many times. Its target is not known. The V and J ends lost 4 bases and 2 bases, in that order; junction bases with no gene match: 9. Germline values: CDR1 SGHTA, CDR2 FQGNSA. This CDR3 is 16 amino acids long. The same data also went into a second study, on T cells expressing NK-cell markers. In that study: Template switching by 5'RACE with UMIs generated the TCR beta cDNA. Among the eight sequenced donors, seven tested HCMV-seropositive and one tested seronegative.

The sequence derives from a man aged 45-65 years who received an inactivated influenza vaccine. The chain is built from TRBV7-2 and TRBJ2-3; the match to TRBD2 covers 7 bases. The sequences come from PBMCs from blood, collected on the day of vaccination. The CDR3 DNA is TGTGCCAGCAGCTCACTACCGGGACTACACACAGATACGCAGTATTTT. As protein: CASSSLPGLHTDTQYF.